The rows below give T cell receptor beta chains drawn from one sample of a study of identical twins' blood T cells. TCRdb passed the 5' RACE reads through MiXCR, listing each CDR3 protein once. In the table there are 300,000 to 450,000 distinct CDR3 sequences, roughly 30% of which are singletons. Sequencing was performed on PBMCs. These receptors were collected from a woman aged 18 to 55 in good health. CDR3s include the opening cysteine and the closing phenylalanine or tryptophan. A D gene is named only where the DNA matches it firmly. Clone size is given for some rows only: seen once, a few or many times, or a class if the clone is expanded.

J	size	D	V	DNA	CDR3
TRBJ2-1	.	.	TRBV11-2	TGTGCCAGCAGGCCAAGAGTCTCCCACAATGAGCAGTTCTTC	CASRPRVSHNEQFF
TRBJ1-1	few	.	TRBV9	TGTGCCAGCAGCGTCTCGACACAGAACACTGAAGCTTTCTTT	CASSVSTQNTEAFF
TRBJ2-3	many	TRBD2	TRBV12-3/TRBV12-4	TGTGCCAGCAGTTCCCCCTTTCTAGCGGAGGCAGATACGCAGTATTTT	CASSSPFLAEADTQYF
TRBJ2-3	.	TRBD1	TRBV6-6	TGTGCCAGCAGTCCAGGACAGGGGGAGTATACAGATACGCAGTATTTT	CASSPGQGEYTDTQYF
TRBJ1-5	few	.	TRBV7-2	TGTGCCAGCACCCTGCCCCGGGATCAGGACCATCAGCCCCAGCATTTT	CASTLPRDQDHQPQHF
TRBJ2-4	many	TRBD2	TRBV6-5	TGTGCCAGCAGTACCGCTTTTATGTCGGGGGGAAAAATGATTCAGTACTTC	CASSTAFMSGGKMIQYF
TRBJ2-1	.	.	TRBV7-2	TGTGCCAGCAGCTTACAGGGTCGGCTCAATGAGCAGTTCTTC	CASSLQGRLNEQFF
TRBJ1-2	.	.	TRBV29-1	TGCAGCGTTGCAGGGTTTCAGCCTGGCTACACCTTC	CSVAGFQPGYTF
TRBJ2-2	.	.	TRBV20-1	TGCAGTGCGTTAAGACTAGAAAGGCTTGACACCGGGGAGCTGTTTTTT	CSALRLERLDTGELFF
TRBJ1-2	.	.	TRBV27	TGTGCCAGCAGCCTCGGGCCATTCTATGGCTACACCTTC	CASSLGPFYGYTF
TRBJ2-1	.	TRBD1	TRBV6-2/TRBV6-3	TGTGCCACCAGGGAATCGGGACAGGCTGATCCCTACAATGAGCAGTTCTTC	CATRESGQADPYNEQFF
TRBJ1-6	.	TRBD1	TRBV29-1	TGCAGCGTTGAAGAGACAGGGGATTCACCCCTCCACTTT	CSVEETGDSPLHF
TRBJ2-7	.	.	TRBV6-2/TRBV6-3	TGTGCCAGCAGTCCTGGCGATCGTCCCTACGAGCAGTACTTC	CASSPGDRPYEQYF
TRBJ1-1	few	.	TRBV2	TGTGCCAGCAACTGGAACACTGAAGCTTTCTTT	CASNWNTEAFF
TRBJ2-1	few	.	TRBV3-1	TGTGCCAGCAGCCAAGCAAGCATAGGGAATGAGCAGTTCTTC	CASSQASIGNEQFF
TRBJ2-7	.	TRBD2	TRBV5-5	TGTGCCAGCGGAAGGGGACTAGCGTGGTACGAGCAGTACTTC	CASGRGLAWYEQYF
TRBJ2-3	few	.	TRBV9	TGTGCCAGCAGCGTAGGGACACCGAAGAGGAGAAGCACAGATACGCAGTATTTT	CASSVGTPKRRSTDTQYF
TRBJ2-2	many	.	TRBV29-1	TGCAGCGTTCAAGGGGCTATCACCGGGGAGCTGTTTTTT	CSVQGAITGELFF
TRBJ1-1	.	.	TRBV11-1	TGTGCCAGCAGCCCCACAGATCCCAACACTGAAGCTTTCTTT	CASSPTDPNTEAFF
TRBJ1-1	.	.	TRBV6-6	TGTGCCAGCAGTTACTCAGGGGGGGACACTGAAGCTTTCTTT	CASSYSGGDTEAFF
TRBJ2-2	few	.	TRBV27	TGTGCCAGCAGTCCAAACTCCGGGACCGTCAACACCGGGGAGCTGTTTTTT	CASSPNSGTVNTGELFF
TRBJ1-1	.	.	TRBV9	TGTGCCAGCAGCCCCCGGGGCAGGGACAATGAAGCTTTCTTT	CASSPRGRDNEAFF
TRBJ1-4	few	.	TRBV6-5	TGTGCCAGCAGGATTGGGGGTTCGGGTGAAAAACTGTTTTTT	CASRIGGSGEKLFF
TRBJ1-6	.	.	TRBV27	TGTGCCAGCAGATTTGGGCCCTATAATTCACCCCTCCACTTT	CASRFGPYNSPLHF
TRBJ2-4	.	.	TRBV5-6	TGTGCCAGCAGCTCCTGGGTCTCATTGGACATTCAGTACTTC	CASSSWVSLDIQYF
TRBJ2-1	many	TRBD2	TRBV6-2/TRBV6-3	TGTGCCAGCAGTTTCCGACTAGCGGGAGATGGCAATGAGCAGTTCTTC	CASSFRLAGDGNEQFF
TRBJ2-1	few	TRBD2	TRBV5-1	TGCGCCAGCAGCTTGGCGGGACTATCCTACAATGAGCAGTTCTTC	CASSLAGLSYNEQFF
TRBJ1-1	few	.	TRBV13	TGTGCCAGCAGCCTACCGGGACAGAACACTGAAGCTTTCTTT	CASSLPGQNTEAFF
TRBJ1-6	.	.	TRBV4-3	TGCGCCAGCAGCCAAGATAGGCCTCACCCTGAACACTTT	CASSQDRPHPEHF
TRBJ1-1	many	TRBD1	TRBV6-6	TGTGCCAGCAGTTATAGACAGGGGACGGGCACTGAAGCTTTCTTT	CASSYRQGTGTEAFF
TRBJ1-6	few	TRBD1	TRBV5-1	TGCGCCAGCAGCATACAGGGGGGGAATTCACCCCTCCACTTT	CASSIQGGNSPLHF
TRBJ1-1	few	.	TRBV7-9	TGTGCCAGCAGCTTAGGGGAGGGGGGGCGTAATGAAGCTTTCTTT	CASSLGEGGRNEAFF
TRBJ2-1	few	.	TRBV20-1	TGCAGTGCTGGGTTAACTTCGAGCAATGAGCAGTTCTTC	CSAGLTSSNEQFF
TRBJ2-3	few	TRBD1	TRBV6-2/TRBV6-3	TGTGCCAGCAGTTTACGACAGGGGGCAGATACGCAGTATTTT	CASSLRQGADTQYF
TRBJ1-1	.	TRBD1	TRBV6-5	TGTGCCACCAGACAGGGTCCGTCCAACACTGAAGCTTTCTTT	CATRQGPSNTEAFF
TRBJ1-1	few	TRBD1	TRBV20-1	TGCAGTGCTAATACAGGGGGCAGTTCATTCACTGAAGCTTTCTTT	CSANTGGSSFTEAFF
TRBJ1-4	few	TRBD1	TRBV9	TGTGCCAGCAGCGAGTCAGGGGGCGCGATCGAAAAACTGTTTTTT	CASSESGGAIEKLFF
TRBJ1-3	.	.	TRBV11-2	TGTGCCAGCAGCTTAGTTCCCGGTCCTGGAAACACCATATATTTT	CASSLVPGPGNTIYF
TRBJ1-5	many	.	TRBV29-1	TGCAGCGCCAGCAAATCTAATAGCAATCAGCCCCAGCATTTT	CSASKSNSNQPQHF
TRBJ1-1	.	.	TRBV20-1	TGCAGTGCTAGAGAGGACGGGAACACTGAAGCTTTCTTT	CSAREDGNTEAFF
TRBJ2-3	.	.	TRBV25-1	TGTGCCAGCATTGAAGGCCTAGACGCAGATACGCAGTATTTT	CASIEGLDADTQYF
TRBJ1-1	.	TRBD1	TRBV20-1	TGCAGTGCCAGGGGGTCTCCAAGTGATGCTTTCTTT	CSARGSPSDAFF
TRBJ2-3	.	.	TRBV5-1	TGCGCCAGCAGCTGGAGGACCCAACGTTACGAGGCAGATACGCAGTATTTT	CASSWRTQRYEADTQYF
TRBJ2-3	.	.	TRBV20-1	TGCAGTGCTAGGAGAGGGATGAGGACCTCAGGTACGCAGTATTTT	CSARRGMRTSGTQYF
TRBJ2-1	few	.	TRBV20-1	TGCAGTGCTACAGGGGCAGGGACGAACAATGAGCAGTTCTTC	CSATGAGTNNEQFF
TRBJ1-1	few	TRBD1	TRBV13	TGTGCCAGCAGCCGAGGACAGGGCCTAGACACTGAAGCTTTCTTT	CASSRGQGLDTEAFF
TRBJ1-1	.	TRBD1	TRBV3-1	TGTGCCAGCAGCCGCGGACAGGGGGACACTGAAGCTTTCTTT	CASSRGQGDTEAFF
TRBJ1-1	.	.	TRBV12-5	TGTGCTAGTGGTTCCTGGACCGAGAGAAGGAACACTGAAGCTTTCTTT	CASGSWTERRNTEAFF
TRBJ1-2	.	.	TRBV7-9	TGTGCCAGCAGCTTATCTGGGAGTAGGGGCTACACCTTC	CASSLSGSRGYTF
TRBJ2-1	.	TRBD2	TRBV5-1	TGCGCCAGCAGCTTGCGGGAGGTACCCTACAATGAGCAGTTCTTC	CASSLREVPYNEQFF
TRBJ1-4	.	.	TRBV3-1	TGTGCCAGCAGCCAAGGTCTCCGGGGGGGGATCGGGGATGAAAAACTGTTTTTT	CASSQGLRGGIGDEKLFF
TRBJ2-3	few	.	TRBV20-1	TGCAGTGGGGGGACCCGCACAGATACGCAGTATTTT	CSGGTRTDTQYF
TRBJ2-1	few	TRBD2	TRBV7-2	TGTGCCAGCACCCATTTTGGGCGCGGGACTAACAATGAGCAGTTCTTC	CASTHFGRGTNNEQFF
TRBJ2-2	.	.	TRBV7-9	TGTGCCAGCAGCTTGACCCAGACCGGGGAGCTGTTTTTT	CASSLTQTGELFF
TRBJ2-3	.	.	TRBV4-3	TGCGCCAGCAGCCAAAAGGCGTCGACTAAAACGCAGTATTTT	CASSQKASTKTQYF
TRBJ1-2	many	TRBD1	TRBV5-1	TGCGCCAGCAGCCCAAGACAGGGTGAAGGCTACACCTTC	CASSPRQGEGYTF
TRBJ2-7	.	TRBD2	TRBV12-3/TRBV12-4	TGTGCCAGCAGTCTGACTAGCGGGAGCGAGCAGTACTTC	CASSLTSGSEQYF
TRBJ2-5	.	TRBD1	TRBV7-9	TGTGCCAGTTTGGGGTACAGGGGGCTTAAAGAAGGACAAGAGACCCAGTACTTC	CASLGYRGLKEGQETQYF
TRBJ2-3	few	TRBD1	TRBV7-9	TGTGCCAGCAGCTTCGGGGACAGGGAGACAGATACGCAGTATTTT	CASSFGDRETDTQYF
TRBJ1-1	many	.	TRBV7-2	TGTGCCAGCAGCTTAGGTACGACTCTGAACACTGAAGCTTTCTTT	CASSLGTTLNTEAFF